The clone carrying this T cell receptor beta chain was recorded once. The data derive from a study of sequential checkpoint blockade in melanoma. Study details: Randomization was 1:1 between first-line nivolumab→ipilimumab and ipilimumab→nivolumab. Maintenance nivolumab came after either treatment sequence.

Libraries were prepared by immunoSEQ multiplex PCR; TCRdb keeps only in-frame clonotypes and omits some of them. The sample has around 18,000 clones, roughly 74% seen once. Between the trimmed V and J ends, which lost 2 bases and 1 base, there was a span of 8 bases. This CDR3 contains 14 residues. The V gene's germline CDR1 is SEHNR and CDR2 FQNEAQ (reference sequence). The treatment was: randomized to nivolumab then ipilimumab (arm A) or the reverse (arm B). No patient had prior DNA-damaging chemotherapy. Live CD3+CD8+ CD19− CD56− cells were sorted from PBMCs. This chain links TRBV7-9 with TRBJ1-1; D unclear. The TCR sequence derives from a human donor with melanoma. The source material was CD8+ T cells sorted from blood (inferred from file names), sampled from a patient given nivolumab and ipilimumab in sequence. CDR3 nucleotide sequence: TGTGCCAGCAGCTTATCCCGGGGGAACACTGAAGCTTTCTTT. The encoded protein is CASSLSRGNTEAFF.